This T cell receptor beta chain emerged from a study of PD-1 blockade in classical Hodgkin lymphoma (dated by TCRdb to about 2020). Notes on the research overall: Nivolumab dosing was 3 mg/kg intravenously every 2 weeks, continuing until either disease progression or unacceptable toxicity. The study used TCR beta sequencing and CyTOF to define a peripheral blood immune signature of response to PD-1 blockade in classical Hodgkin lymphoma.

Of note for this clone: This clone's antigen is unknown. The input lacks base qualities; no much larger clone sits a single base away.

The germline V gene specifies MNHNS as CDR1 and SASEGT as CDR2. V is clipped by 1 base and J by 7 bases, and the sequence between their germline boundaries is 14 bases long. Its CDR3 holds 15 amino acids, cysteine through phenylalanine. The CDR3 DNA has 45 bases and is translated from base 1. The sample's time point label is to be understood as: cycle 2 day 1 (C2D1) of nivolumab. Every trial patient had relapsed following autologous stem cell transplantation, and prior brentuximab vedotin exposure was what differed among cohorts A, B and C. The trial cohort was composed of approximately 60 patients with relapsed/refractory classical Hodgkin lymphoma, for whom complete response, partial response or progressive disease was recorded as best overall response. Single-agent nivolumab was administered to trial patients in the multi-cohort phase II CheckMate 205 trial. An independent review committee assessed best overall response by applying the 2007 International Working Group response criteria. Trial PBMCs were collected immediately before nivolumab initiation (C1D1) and during therapy at cycle 2 day 1 and cycle 4 day 1. Peripheral blood was collected in 8 mL Vacutainer Cell Preparation Tubes, from which PBMCs were isolated by centrifugation and then cryopreserved.

Overall study outcomes, separate from this receptor: CD4+ but not CD8+ TCR diversity rose significantly by C4D1 (p=0.0027 vs p=0.16), most apparent in complete responders (p=0.02). The study was limited to a single clinical trial cohort, and causes of repertoire differences, possibly disease activity or prior therapy, remained undefined. Lower diversity was seen in patients whose nivolumab began less than 1 year after ASCT, and these patients were left out of later analyses so that immune reconstitution would not confound the results. Trial patients achieving complete response had baseline diversity similar to newly diagnosed patients, whereas partial responders and progressors had significantly lower diversity. Baseline TCR diversity was reported to be lower in newly diagnosed patients than in healthy donors, and even lower in relapsed/refractory patients.

Genomic DNA was isolated using the Qiagen DNeasy kit from unsorted PBMCs as well as from negatively selected CD4+ and CD8+ fractions. Using primers that anneal to V and J segments, immunoSEQ multiplex PCR amplified the TCR beta CDR3 regions. Amplification bias was minimized using a synthetic immune receptor repertoire, and residual bias was removed computationally after sequencing. In the paper's pipeline: Custom Python scripts were used to quantify repertoire diversity as the Shannon entropy index. The unsorted, CD4+ and CD8+ repertoires were each analyzed separately, with the exception of combined analyses, where CD4+ and CD8+ sequences were merged in silico. Clonal expansion was defined as a frequency increase of at least 2-fold after treatment compared with C1D1, and clones undetected at baseline were assigned a pseudocount of 0.5. Clones with 0 or 1 copy at C1D1 were classified as singleton clones, and clones with 2 or more copies were classified as non-singleton clones. Clones expanded in unsorted samples were assigned a CD4+, CD8+ or unknown annotation through matching of protein sequences in sorted samples from the same patient. Diversity changes from C1D1 to C4D1 were tested in paired samples using Wilcoxon tests. What TCRdb holds here is the immuneACCESS table cut down to in-frame rearrangements. Part of the clones is not present; checked against another copy, under half of the missing clones reflect an unresolved V gene, and the others are unexplained. V and J calls and clone size follow that table, whereas D and trimming were derived from the DNA. This sample has about 58,000 clones in its table, and approximately 90% of those were observed once. Clones ranked in the top ten supply roughly 10% of the sample.

Sequencing used peripheral blood mononuclear cells (PBMCs), obtained before the second cycle of nivolumab. The sequence links TRBV6-1 to TRBJ1-5, with an unclear D gene assignment. This receptor was obtained from a human donor with classical Hodgkin lymphoma. Read as DNA, the sequence is TGTGCCAGCAGTGAAGGCAGCCCCGGTTACCAGCCCCAGCATTTT. Translated, this gives CASSEGSPGYQPQHF.